This T cell receptor (beta chain) appears in the sequencing data of a study of blood T cells in healthy people across ages. The CDR3 extends over 15 amino acids. V lost 0 bases and J 2 bases, leaving 8 bases between the germline ends. Primed by a sample-barcoded 5' primer and a J-beta primer mix, a second PCR proceeded for 7 to 11 cycles. TCRdb recomputed calls from the 5' RACE reads with MiXCR, one row per CDR3 protein. The sample yields approximately 1,700,000 distinct CDR3 sequences, approximately 39% seen once. The chain joins TRBV12-3 or TRBV12-4 to TRBJ2-1; perhaps TRBD2 as D (6 bases). The TCR sequence derives from a human donor in good health. Sequencing was done on a sample of blood. The CDR3, as DNA: TGTGCCAGCAGTTTAGCGGAGGGAACCTACAATGAGCAGTTCTTC. Translating gives CASSLAEGTYNEQFF.